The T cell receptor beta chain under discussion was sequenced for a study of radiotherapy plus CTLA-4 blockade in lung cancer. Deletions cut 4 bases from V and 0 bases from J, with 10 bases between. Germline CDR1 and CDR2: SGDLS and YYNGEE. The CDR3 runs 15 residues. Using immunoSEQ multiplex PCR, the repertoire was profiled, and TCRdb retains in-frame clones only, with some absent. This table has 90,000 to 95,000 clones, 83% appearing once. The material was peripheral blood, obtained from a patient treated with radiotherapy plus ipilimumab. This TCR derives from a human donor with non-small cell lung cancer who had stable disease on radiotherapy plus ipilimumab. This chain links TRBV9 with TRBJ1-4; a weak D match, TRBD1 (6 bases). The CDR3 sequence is CASSQGKATNEKLFF. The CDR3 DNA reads TGTGCCAGCAGCCAGGGGAAAGCAACTAATGAAAAACTGTTTTTT. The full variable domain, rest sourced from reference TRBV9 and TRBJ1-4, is DSGVTQTPKHLITATGQRVTLRCSPRSGDLSVYWYQQSLDQGLQFLIQYYNGEERAKGNILERFSAQQFPDLHSELNLSSLELGDSALYFCASSQGKATNEKLFFGSGTQLSVL.